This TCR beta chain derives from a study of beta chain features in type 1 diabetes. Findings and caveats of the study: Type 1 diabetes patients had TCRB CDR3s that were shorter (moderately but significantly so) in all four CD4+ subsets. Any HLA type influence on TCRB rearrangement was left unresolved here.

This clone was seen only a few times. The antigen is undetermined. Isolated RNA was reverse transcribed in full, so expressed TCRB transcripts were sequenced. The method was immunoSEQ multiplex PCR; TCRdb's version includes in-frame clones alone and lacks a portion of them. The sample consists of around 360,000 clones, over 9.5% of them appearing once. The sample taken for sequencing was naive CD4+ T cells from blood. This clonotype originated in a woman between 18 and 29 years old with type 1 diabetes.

CDR3 nucleotides: TGTGCCAGCAGCGTAGAACCACCGGGGGGGCCCCATGAGCAGTTCTTC. Encoded protein: CASSVEPPGGPHEQFF. The chain has TRBV9 and TRBJ2-1; 8 nucleotides line up with TRBD2. Germline loops: CDR1 SGDLS, CDR2 YYNGEE. The J segment lost 8 bases and the V segment lost 0 bases, leaving 10 bases of the junction unmatched. The CDR3 has 16 amino acids.